This T cell receptor (beta chain) was captured by sequencing in a study of brain T cells in children with intractable seizures. Regarding this clone: As yet, its antigen is unknown.

V shed 0 bases and J shed 2 bases, with 9 bases lying between them. The CDR3 contains 15 residues. CDR1 is SGDLS and CDR2 is YYNGEE in the germline V gene. Libraries were prepared by immunoSEQ multiplex PCR; TCRdb keeps only in-frame clonotypes and omits some of them. Altogether 50,000 to 75,000 clones are present, 95% to 96% being singletons, with the ten largest covering roughly 0.4%. Pre-surgery treatment included at least one anti-epileptic drug. Study-wide results and limits: Clones missing pre-surgery may reflect undersampling of that blood sample. HCMV serostatus was not known, and viral specificity came from CDR3 similarity only.

This rearrangement joins TRBV9 to TRBJ2-1; D remains ambiguous. This clonotype was sampled from a boy under two years old with focal cortical dysplasia and intractable seizures. The specimen comprised peripheral blood, sampled at surgery. The CDR3 region is CASSVGGGPYNEQFF. Written as DNA, the CDR3 is TGTGCCAGCAGCGTAGGGGGTGGCCCCTACAATGAGCAGTTCTTC. Using reference TRBV9 and TRBJ2-1 for the parts outside the CDR3, the full variable domain is DSGVTQTPKHLITATGQRVTLRCSPRSGDLSVYWYQQSLDQGLQFLIQYYNGEERAKGNILERFSAQQFPDLHSELNLSSLELGDSALYFCASSVGGGPYNEQFFGPGTRLTVL.